Following are 20 T cell receptor beta chains from one sample sequenced in a study of blood T cells in healthy people across ages. A sample-barcoded 5' primer and a J-beta primer mix were used in a second PCR of roughly 6 to 12 cycles. TCRdb used MiXCR to reprocess the 5' RACE reads, holding one entry per CDR3 protein. This table has more than 900,000 distinct CDR3 sequences, 20% to 25% appearing once. The same data also went into a second study, on T cells of mothers and their children.

Sequenced sample: blood. The receptors here all came from a girl aged 2 to 9 in good health.

The chain recombines TRBV29-1 with TRBJ1-4; D gene ambiguous. Between the trimmed V and J ends, which lost 4 bases and 8 bases, there was a span of 14 bases. There are 13 residues in the CDR3. Germline V gives CDR1 SQVTM, CDR2 ANQGSEA. CDR3 region: CSVAITGGEKLFF. The CDR3 DNA follows: TGCAGCGTTGCGATAACCGGTGGCGAAAAACTGTTTTTT.

There are a few counts of this clonotype. This CDR3 fails to terminate in the conserved phenylalanine or tryptophan, so it likely reflects a read error. V and J are TRBV15 and TRBJ2-1; D is undetermined. This CDR3 has 12 amino acids. Germline CDR1 is LNHNV and CDR2 is YYDKDF (reference sequence). With 3 bases removed from V and 5 bases from J, the gap between germline ends came to 5 bases. Here the CDR3 reads CATSRPNNEQFL. In DNA, the CDR3 is TGTGCCACCAGCAGGCCCAACAATGAGCAGTTCCTC.

The table lists this clonotype with a few counts. The genes are TRBV19 and TRBJ2-7; 7 nucleotides agree with TRBD1. With V trimmed by 3 bases and J by 2 bases, 4 bases remained unmatched. The germline V gene has CDR1 LNHDA and CDR2 SQIVND (reference sequence). This CDR3 is 14 amino acids long. In DNA form, the CDR3 reads TGTGCCAGTAGTATGACAGGGAATACCTACGAGCAGTACTTC. Translated, it gives CASSMTGNTYEQYF.

The chain joins TRBV7-9 to TRBJ2-7; D gene uncertain. The CDR3 has 15 amino acids. Trimming took 3 bases from V and 3 from J, leaving 15 bases between them. Per germline, CDR1 SEHNR and CDR2 FQNEAQ (reference sequence). CDR3 DNA: TGTGCCAGCAGCTTCGTGGCGACAACCGGCTACGAGCAGTACTTC. It codes for CASSFVATTGYEQYF.

In this sample, this clonotype turned up a few times. The chain employs TRBV2 and TRBJ2-7, with D possibly called TRBD1 or TRBD2 (5 bases each). The length of the CDR3 is 13 residues. The germline CDR1 and CDR2 sequences are SNHLY and FYNNEI. Trimming removed 10 bases at V and 5 bases at J, with 18 bases between. The CDR3 DNA reads TGTGCCACCTATAGCGAGGGGAACCACGAGCAGTACTTC. Translated: CATYSEGNHEQYF.

This clonotype was seen a few times. The chain links TRBV7-9 to TRBJ1-4; no firm D call. V was trimmed by 10 bases and J by 0 bases, leaving 6 bases between them. This CDR3 has 12 residues. The germline V gene encodes CDR1 SEHNR and CDR2 FQNEAQ (reference sequence). The CDR3 reads CATGSTNEKLFF. CDR3 coding DNA: TGTGCCACAGGTTCAACTAATGAAAAACTGTTTTTT.

The chain is built from TRBV11-2 and TRBJ1-5; D is ambiguous. Trimming removed 0 bases from V and 7 bases from J, with 7 bases in between. CDR3 length: 13 residues. Germline CDR1 is SGHAT and CDR2 is FQNNGV. The CDR3, as DNA: TGTGCCAGCAGCTTAGACGGGCGCCAGCCCCAGCATTTT. Its translation is CASSLDGRQPQHF.

This clonotype was recorded a few times. V usage is TRBV7-9 and J usage is TRBJ1-5; maybe TRBD1 (5 bases). The V end lost 4 bases, the J end lost 6 bases, and 13 bases lay between the germline ends. CDR3 length: 14 amino acids. Germline values: CDR1 SEHNR, CDR2 FQNEAQ (reference sequence). CDR3 nucleotide sequence: TGTGCCAGCAGCTCCCAGGGCGTTGGTCAGCCCCAGCATTTT. Residues: CASSSQGVGQPQHF.

This clonotype was seen many times. The chain combines TRBV5-1 with TRBJ2-3; D ambiguous. Germline assignment: CDR1 SGHRS and CDR2 YFSETQ. V was pared by 0 bases and J by 1 base, with 3 bases between. The CDR3 has 13 residues. The DNA of the CDR3 is TGCGCCAGCAGCTTGGAGCGCACAGATACGCAGTATTTT. As protein: CASSLERTDTQYF.

This clonotype was detected a few times. The chain uses TRBV29-1 and TRBJ2-5, with D possibly called TRBD1 or TRBD2 (5 bases each). The CDR3 runs 14 residues. Germline V CDR1 and CDR2: SQVTM, ANQGSEA. Trimming removed 6 bases from V and 11 bases from J, with 25 bases in between. In DNA, the CDR3 is TGCAGCGTACACGGGGATCCTCAACGAGGGGAGCAGTACTTC. This translates into CSVHGDPQRGEQYF.

This clonotype appeared a few times. J is TRBJ2-5 and V is TRBV20-1; the D gene is possibly TRBD1 (5 bases). The closer fit of TRBJ2-7 to the DNA end suggests the J call may be wrong. The V gene's germline CDR1 is DFQATT and CDR2 SNEGSKA (reference sequence). This CDR3 has 12 amino acids. Here the CDR3 DNA reads TGCAGTGCAAACAAGGGGCTCTACGAGCAGTACTTC. Translating it yields CSANKGLYEQYF.

This clonotype was counted between two and nine times. The chain links TRBV7-2 to TRBJ2-1; TRBD2 aligns across 9 bases. Trimming cost V 5 bases and J 5 bases; bases outside gene matches: 10. This CDR3 has 16 amino acids. The V gene's germline CDR1 is SGHTA and CDR2 FQGNSA. DNA for the CDR3: TGTGCCAGCAGCCGAGACGGGACTAGCAGACACAATGAGCAGTTCTTC. Protein: CASSRDGTSRHNEQFF.

This clonotype was seen only a few times. The CDR3 nucleotides are TGTGCCAGCAGCCCCGGGGGGGAAACCATTCAGTACTTC. Amino acid sequence: CASSPGGETIQYF. The rearrangement joins TRBV7-3 to TRBJ2-4; 8 bases map to TRBD2. CDR3 length: 13 residues. Per germline, CDR1 SGHTA and CDR2 FQGTGA. With V trimmed by 5 bases and J by 9 bases, 6 bases remained unmatched. Looking up the rest from reference TRBV7-3 and TRBJ2-4 gives the full variable domain: GAGVSQTPSNKVTEKGKYVELRCDPISGHTALYWYRQSLGQGPEFLIYFQGTGAADDSGLPNDRFFAVRPEGSVSTLKIQRTERGDSAVYLCASSPGGETIQYFGAGTRLSVL.

This chain connects TRBV6-2 or TRBV6-3 to TRBJ1-6, with 8 bases matching TRBD1. CDR3 length equals 14 residues. CDR1 is MNHEY and CDR2 is SVGEGT in the germline V gene. Losses at the gene ends were 6 bases for V and 10 bases for J; bases not matched to a gene: 8. DNA of the CDR3: TGTGCCAGCAGCGGCGGACAGGGACGATCACCCCTCCACTTT. Translation: CASSGGQGRSPLHF.

The gene calls are TRBV20-1 and TRBJ2-3, with 12 bases identical to TRBD2. Looked up from germline, CDR1 is DFQATT and CDR2 is SNEGSKA (reference sequence). The V and J ends lost 5 bases and 0 bases, in that order; junction bases with no gene match: 6. The CDR3 covers 16 residues. The CDR3 bases are TGCAGTGCTTACTCGCTAGCGGGGGGGAGCACAGATACGCAGTATTTT. Translated: CSAYSLAGGSTDTQYF.

This chain links TRBV28 with TRBJ2-5, with D possibly TRBD1 on 6 matching bases. The closer fit of TRBJ2-7 to the DNA end suggests the J call may be wrong. This CDR3 has 14 residues. The germline V gene encodes CDR1 MDHEN and CDR2 SYDVKM. CDR3 region: CASSLYRVGYEQYF. The CDR3 region has the DNA TGTGCCAGCAGTTTGTACAGGGTTGGGTACGAGCAGTACTTC.

The rearrangement uses TRBV2 and TRBJ1-2; D gene unclear. CDR1 and CDR2 from the germline V gene are SNHLY and FYNNEI. The V gene lost 11 bases and the J gene lost 1 base, with 17 bases spanning the gap. The CDR3 loop spans 14 amino acids. The CDR3 is CAGRALEVNYGYTF. In nucleotides, the CDR3 is TGTGCCGGACGGGCTCTCGAGGTTAACTATGGCTACACCTTC.

This chain links TRBV12-3 or TRBV12-4 with TRBJ1-5, with unresolved D. This CDR3 has 13 residues. V was trimmed by 7 bases and J by 2 bases, leaving 9 bases between them. This CDR3 is CASTFGGNQPQHF. The CDR3 coding sequence is TGTGCCAGCACCTTTGGGGGCAATCAGCCCCAGCATTTT.

This CDR3 reads CASSLNHRGLGETQYF. CDR3 DNA sequence: TGTGCCAGCAGTCTAAATCACAGGGGGCTTGGAGAGACCCAGTACTTC. The chain links TRBV2 to TRBJ2-5, with 9 bases aligning to TRBD1. This CDR3 has 16 residues. Trimming removed 5 bases from V and 4 bases from J; junction bases left unmatched: 11. CDR1 SNHLY and CDR2 FYNNEI come from the germline V gene.

To note about this clonotype: One end of the junction varies from germline; a read error may be responsible. The chain carries TRBV7-9 and TRBJ2-3; D gene ambiguous. CDR3 size: 14 residues. Germline loops: CDR1 SEHNR, CDR2 FQNEAQ (reference sequence). The DNA for the CDR3 is TGTGCCGGCAGCTCCCTTTTTAGCACAGATACGCAGTATTTT. Protein sequence: CAGSSLFSTDTQYF. The variable domain in full, completed from reference TRBV7-9 and TRBJ2-3, reads DTGVSQNPRHKITKRGQNVTFRCDPISEHNRLYWYRQTLGQGPEFLTYFQNEAQLEKSRLLSDRFSAERPKGSFSTLEIQRTEQGDSAMYLCAGSSLFSTDTQYFGPGTRLTVL.